Below, 21 T cell receptor beta chains from the same sample are listed, as sequenced in a study of beta chain features in type 1 diabetes. Study results and caveats: All four CD4+ subsets from Type 1 diabetes patients carried moderately but significantly shorter TCRB CDR3s.

Their antigens remain unidentified. The isolated RNA, all of it, was reverse transcribed, so expressed TCRB transcripts were what got sequenced. Some clones are missing from TCRdb's copy, which holds only in-frame ones; the method was immunoSEQ multiplex PCR. This table holds about 120,000 clones, around 15% found once. The specimen was central memory CD4+ T cells from blood. The receptors derive from a man aged 30 to 45 with type 1 diabetes.

A remark on this clone: The junction does not match germline at one end; this may be a read error. The J gene is TRBJ2-1, the V gene TRBV19; TRBD1 aligns across 9 bases. Germline V gene sequence: CDR1 LNHDA, CDR2 SQIVND (reference sequence). This CDR3 has 15 residues. CDR3 DNA: TGTGCCAGCAGTACAGGGGGCTTGGGTAGGAATGAGCAGTTCTTC. This gives the protein CASSTGGLGRNEQFF.

This clone came up many times. This sequence joins TRBV2 and TRBJ2-7; possibly TRBD2 for D (5 bases). Germline lookup yields CDR1 SNHLY and CDR2 FYNNEI. V was trimmed by 6 bases and J by 12 bases, leaving 18 bases between them. The CDR3 loop spans 12 amino acids. The CDR3, as DNA: TGTGCCAGCAGGGTTGGACGGACTGGTCCGTACTTC. This sequence encodes CASRVGRTGPYF.

This clone was detected a few times. A far larger clone differs by one base, so this is likely a read error. The chain carries TRBV29-1 and TRBJ2-5; 7 nucleotides agree with TRBD1. V dropped 7 bases and J dropped 4; count of bases not matched to a gene: 9. The length of the CDR3 is 13 residues. CDR1 is SQVTM and CDR2 is ANQGSEA in the germline V gene. Written as DNA, the CDR3 is TGCAGCGCTGTTTGGGGACAGCGAGAGACCCAGTACTTC. It codes for CSAVWGQRETQYF.

The J gene is TRBJ1-5, the V gene TRBV6-6; weak D call: TRBD1 (6 bases). Germline V gene sequence: CDR1 MNHNY, CDR2 SVGAGI (reference sequence). Trimming shortened V by 6 bases and J by 7 bases, and 16 bases separated the two germline ends. The CDR3 loop spans 14 amino acids. CDR3 residues: CASSRTGMDQPQHF. The CDR3 nucleotides are TGTGCCAGCAGCCGTACAGGGATGGACCAGCCCCAGCATTTT.

The V call is TRBV6-6, the J call TRBJ2-6, with unresolved D. V was cut by 4 bases and J by 0 bases, with 7 bases left in between. The CDR3 covers 15 residues. From germline, CDR1 is MNHNY and CDR2 SVGAGI (reference sequence). CDR3 region: CASSSVNSGANVLTF. The CDR3 region has the DNA TGTGCCAGCAGTTCAGTGAACTCTGGGGCCAACGTCCTGACTTTC.

This clone was counted only a few times. Different DNA sequences within this sample yield the same CDR3. The chain is built from TRBV9 and TRBJ2-1; D perhaps matches TRBD1 (5 bases). The CDR3 has 15 residues. Germline lookup yields CDR1 SGDLS and CDR2 YYNGEE. Trimming shortened V by 0 bases and J by 2 bases, and 9 bases separated the two germline ends. The CDR3 protein is CASSVGAGTYNEQFF. CDR3 DNA: TGTGCCAGCAGCGTAGGGGCAGGGACCTACAATGAGCAGTTCTTC.

This clone was found many times. The chain uses TRBV19 and TRBJ1-2, with D hard to call. CDR1 is LNHDA, CDR2 SQIVND, per germline (reference sequence). CDR3 length: 16 residues. Trimming took 5 bases from V and 4 from J, leaving 20 bases between them. Here the CDR3 reads CASSPTLEVEAYGYTF. The CDR3 DNA reads TGTGCCAGTAGTCCGACGTTGGAGGTGGAGGCCTATGGCTACACCTTC.

This sequence joins TRBV27 and TRBJ2-4; D is perhaps TRBD2 (5 bases). Trimming stripped 5 bases from V and 8 bases from J, with 22 bases between. From germline, CDR1 is MNHEY and CDR2 SMNVEV (reference sequence). The CDR3 covers 16 residues. For the CDR3, the DNA is TGTGCCAGCAGTCCCCTCGCGGCGGGCTGGGCAGACATTCAGTACTTC. Amino acid sequence: CASSPLAAGWADIQYF.

This clone appeared a few times. V usage is TRBV29-1 and J usage is TRBJ1-2, with D unclear. Deletions cut 4 bases from V and 13 bases from J, with 16 bases between. This CDR3 region has 11 residues. Per the germline V gene, CDR1 is SQVTM and CDR2 is ANQGSEA. CDR3 nucleotides: TGCAGCGTTGTAGACGAAATAACGGTCACCTTC. Translation: CSVVDEITVTF.

There are a few counts of this clone. The sample carries other DNA sequences with the same CDR3. The chain couples TRBV9 to TRBJ2-2; D ambiguous. The germline CDR1 and CDR2 sequences are SGDLS and YYNGEE. The CDR3 has 13 amino acids. Trimming took off 0 bases at V and 3 bases at J, with 3 bases between the two ends. CDR3 residues: CASSVGDTGELFF. In DNA form, the CDR3 reads TGTGCCAGCAGCGTAGGTGACACCGGGGAGCTGTTTTTT. Combining the CDR3 with reference TRBV9 and TRBJ2-2 gives the whole variable domain DSGVTQTPKHLITATGQRVTLRCSPRSGDLSVYWYQQSLDQGLQFLIQYYNGEERAKGNILERFSAQQFPDLHSELNLSSLELGDSALYFCASSVGDTGELFFGEGSRLTVL.

The chain joins TRBV9 to TRBJ2-6; D remains ambiguous. V gave up 0 bases and J gave up 0 bases, with 10 bases separating them. The germline gives CDR1 SGDLS, CDR2 YYNGEE. The length of the CDR3 is 17 residues. The CDR3 DNA follows: TGTGCCAGCAGCGTAGTTGGCAGAAACTCTGGGGCCAACGTCCTGACTTTC. Translating it yields CASSVVGRNSGANVLTF.

Ten or more counts support this clone. The rearrangement uses TRBV5-1 and TRBJ1-1; TRBD1 matches at 9 bases. Germline-derived CDR1 and CDR2 are SGHRS and YFSETQ. This CDR3 is 13 amino acids long. J was trimmed by 3 bases and V by 7 bases; bases with no gene match: 4. The CDR3 DNA sequence: TGCGCCAGCCGGGACAGGGATCACACTGAAGCTTTCTTT. This translates into CASRDRDHTEAFF.

The rearrangement links TRBV14 to TRBJ1-4; D unresolved. Trimming removed 5 bases at V and 6 bases at J, with 7 bases between. Germline V gene sequence: CDR1 SGHDN, CDR2 FVKESK. The CDR3 has 12 residues. CDR3 residues: CASSWGDEKLFF. The CDR3 bases are TGTGCCAGCAGCTGGGGTGATGAAAAACTGTTTTTT.

This chain connects TRBV18 to TRBJ1-5; 9 bases fit TRBD1. The length of the CDR3 is 16 residues. J lost 2 bases, V lost 3 bases, and 5 bases had no gene match. Per germline, CDR1 KGHSH and CDR2 LQKENI. The CDR3 is CASSPRQGDGNQPQHF. In DNA, the CDR3 is TGTGCCAGCTCACCCCGACAGGGGGACGGCAATCAGCCCCAGCATTTT. The whole variable domain, filled in from reference TRBV18 and TRBJ1-5, reads NAGVMQNPRHLVRRRGQEARLRCSPMKGHSHVYWYRQLPEEGLKFMVYLQKENIIDESGMPKERFSAEFPKEGPSILRIQQVVRGDSAAYFCASSPRQGDGNQPQHFGDGTRLSIL.

The V call is TRBV27, the J call TRBJ2-3; D is perhaps TRBD2 (6 bases). The CDR3 is 14 amino acids. The germline V gene has CDR1 MNHEY and CDR2 SMNVEV (reference sequence). V shed 4 bases and J shed 2 bases, with 10 bases lying between them. CDR3 coding DNA: TGTGCCAGCAGTTCACTAGCTCCCACAGATACGCAGTATTTT. This gives the protein CASSSLAPTDTQYF.

This chain joins TRBV5-6 and TRBJ1-2; a weak D match, TRBD1 (5 bases). Germline V gene sequence: CDR1 SGHDT, CDR2 YYEEEE. Deletions cut 0 bases from V and 6 bases from J, with 12 bases between. This CDR3 spans 14 amino acids. The CDR3 DNA sequence: TGTGCCAGCAGCTTGGCGGCAGGGACCGATGGCTACACCTTC. Translation: CASSLAAGTDGYTF.

This chain uses TRBV30 with TRBJ2-7; tentatively, D is TRBD2 (5 bases). The V gene's germline CDR1 is GTSNPN and CDR2 SVGIG (reference sequence). V lost 2 bases, J lost 7 bases, and 9 bases lay in between. This CDR3 spans 11 amino acids. CDR3 protein: CAWSPREEQYF. The DNA of the CDR3 is TGTGCCTGGAGTCCGAGGGAAGAGCAGTACTTC.

This clone has only a few counts. V is TRBV7-2 and J is TRBJ2-5; D is possibly TRBD2 (6 bases). The CDR3 has 15 amino acids. V lost 0 bases, J lost 3 bases, and 11 bases lay in between. Germline CDR1 reads SGHTA; CDR2 reads FQGNSA. DNA of the CDR3: TGTGCCAGCAGCTTAGCCCTGGGCGGGGAAGAGACCCAGTACTTC. Its translation: CASSLALGGEETQYF. Variable domain in full (rest from reference TRBV7-2 and TRBJ2-5): GAGVSQSPSNKVTEKGKDVELRCDPISGHTALYWYRQSLGQGLEFLIYFQGNSAPDKSGLPSDRFSAERTGGSVSTLTIQRTQQEDSAVYLCASSLALGGEETQYFGPGTRLLVL.

This rearrangement joins TRBV7-2 to TRBJ1-5; D remains ambiguous. CDR1 is SGHTA, CDR2 FQGNSA, per germline. The CDR3 has 13 residues. The V end lost 3 bases, the J end lost 7 bases, and 10 bases lay between the germline ends. The DNA for the CDR3 is TGTGCCAGCAGCTTGGAGGGCCTACAGCCCCAGCATTTT. Its translation: CASSLEGLQPQHF. Filled out from reference TRBV7-2 and TRBJ1-5, the complete variable domain reads GAGVSQSPSNKVTEKGKDVELRCDPISGHTALYWYRQSLGQGLEFLIYFQGNSAPDKSGLPSDRFSAERTGGSVSTLTIQRTQQEDSAVYLCASSLEGLQPQHFGDGTRLSIL.

Only a few counts were recorded for this clone. This specimen includes other DNA sequences encoding the same CDR3. This sequence joins TRBV29-1 and TRBJ1-2; perhaps TRBD1 as D (6 bases). The CDR3 totals 15 residues. Germline V gene lookup returns CDR1 SQVTM and CDR2 ANQGSEA. Between the trimmed V and J ends, which lost 3 bases and 4 bases, there was a span of 18 bases. The CDR3 sequence: CSVDPSGARGYGYTF. CDR3 DNA sequence: TGCAGCGTTGATCCCTCAGGGGCTCGCGGCTATGGCTACACCTTC.

The chain joins TRBV19 to TRBJ2-1; D unresolved. Trimming took off 5 bases at V and 11 bases at J, with 16 bases between the two ends. This CDR3 is 13 amino acids long. The germline V gene encodes CDR1 LNHDA and CDR2 SQIVND (reference sequence). This CDR3 is CASSWAEAYQQFF. The DNA for the CDR3 is TGTGCCAGTAGTTGGGCAGAGGCGTATCAGCAGTTCTTC.